The rows below give T cell receptor beta chains drawn from one sample of a study of blood T cell repertoires in COVID-19. Profiling relied on immunoSEQ multiplex PCR, and the TCRdb table lists in-frame clones only, not all of them. The data show about 400,000 clones, 88% seen once. What was sequenced was PBMCs or T cells enriched from blood (not recorded which). The receptors originated from a woman in her thirties or forties with acute COVID-19. Both conserved end residues are part of each CDR3. The order of the fields is J gene, V gene, CDR3 protein.

j_call: TRBJ1-1
v_call: TRBV18
cdr3_aa: CASSPQGAEAFF

j_call: TRBJ1-3
v_call: TRBV3-1/TRBV3-2
cdr3_aa: CASSQSRGPGNTIYF

j_call: TRBJ1-2
v_call: TRBV19
cdr3_aa: CASSIQLGYYGYTF

j_call: TRBJ2-1
v_call: TRBV9
cdr3_aa: CASSVAQSYNEQFF

j_call: TRBJ1-4
v_call: TRBV18
cdr3_aa: CASSPPGGEKLFF

j_call: TRBJ1-1
v_call: TRBV11-2
cdr3_aa: CASSLWSPRDKIADTEAFF

j_call: TRBJ1-5
v_call: TRBV30
cdr3_aa: CAWRVGTGIGNQPQHF

j_call: TRBJ2-3
v_call: TRBV5-1
cdr3_aa: CASSFTGGRADTQYF

j_call: TRBJ2-5
v_call: TRBV3-1/TRBV3-2
cdr3_aa: CASSIGGGSETQYF

j_call: TRBJ1-6
v_call: TRBV19
cdr3_aa: CASTVGAIYNSPLHF

j_call: TRBJ1-1
v_call: TRBV6-5
cdr3_aa: CASSRGNTEAFF

j_call: TRBJ1-6
v_call: TRBV6-5
cdr3_aa: CASSFLTGSDNSPLHF